This T cell receptor beta chain comes out of a study of blood T cell repertoires in COVID-19. For the study at large: In each case, the material was cDNA or gDNA derived from T cells, B-cell-depleted T cells, or PBMCs.

Under the authors' procedure: Amplification of reference gene primers was used by the study to estimate nucleated cell counts. Method: immunoSEQ multiplex PCR; TCRdb's copy keeps in-frame clones and lacks some. V, J and clone size derive from that table, while D and trimming were established from the DNA sequence. The table lists approximately 300,000 clones, around 90% of them singletons. The CDR3 extends over 13 amino acids. The V and J ends lost 4 bases and 4 bases respectively, with 11 bases between them. Germline CDR1 reads SGHDT; CDR2 reads YYEEEE. The chain employs TRBV5-6 and TRBJ2-5; D is possibly TRBD1 (6 bases). This TCR derives from a woman aged 25 to 39 who had recovered from COVID-19. The specimen was PBMCs or T cells enriched from blood (not recorded which). The CDR3 nucleotides read TGTGCCAGCAGCCCAGGGACAACAGAGACCCAGTACTTC. Its translation: CASSPGTTETQYF.